These T cell receptor beta chains were read from a single sample in a study of coeliac disease. Libraries were prepared by immunoSEQ multiplex PCR; TCRdb keeps only in-frame clonotypes and omits some of them. Among about 1,300 clones, about 69% were seen once, and the ten largest hold roughly 31%. Sequencing used lamina propria lymphocytes from the gut. The origin of the receptors is a woman in her forties with celiac disease on a gluten-free diet, and with hypertension. CDR3s include the opening cysteine and the closing phenylalanine or tryptophan.

CDR3aa | v_gene
CASSTGADSVRKYGYTF | TRBV7-4
CASSPWTGNQPQHF | TRBV7-2
CASSAQGLYQETQYF | TRBV25-1
CSAQGDAEAFF | TRBV29-1
CASSQIASGTKTEQYF | TRBV4-1
CASSCSQSGLRKYGYTF | TRBV10-1
CASSEKGGAVWEQFF | TRBV7-3
CASSEGVNTGELFF | TRBV7-9
CASSPSGTNQQYF | TRBV18
CASSGGALDPLYF | TRBV7-2
CASSSVGGTIMNTEAFF | TRBV14
CASSPREKSYNEQFF | TRBV9
CAWNPGASLDTIYF | TRBV30
CASRGGWIDYTF | TRBV5-1
CASSVGIRSGYTF | TRBV25-1
CASEWGSGYTF | TRBV30
CASSQGTSGYTDTQYF | TRBV4-2
CASSGRQGGYYGYTF | TRBV25-1
CASSAPRSRGGDTQYF | TRBV10-2
CASKLGADTEAFF | TRBV19
CASSPQGRSREAFF | TRBV19
CASSQVSGRGGSYNEQFF | TRBV4-1
CASSSTANYGYTF | TRBV23-1
CASSFGPISLQGYGYTF | TRBV27
CASSAAAGVYNEQFF | TRBV7-9